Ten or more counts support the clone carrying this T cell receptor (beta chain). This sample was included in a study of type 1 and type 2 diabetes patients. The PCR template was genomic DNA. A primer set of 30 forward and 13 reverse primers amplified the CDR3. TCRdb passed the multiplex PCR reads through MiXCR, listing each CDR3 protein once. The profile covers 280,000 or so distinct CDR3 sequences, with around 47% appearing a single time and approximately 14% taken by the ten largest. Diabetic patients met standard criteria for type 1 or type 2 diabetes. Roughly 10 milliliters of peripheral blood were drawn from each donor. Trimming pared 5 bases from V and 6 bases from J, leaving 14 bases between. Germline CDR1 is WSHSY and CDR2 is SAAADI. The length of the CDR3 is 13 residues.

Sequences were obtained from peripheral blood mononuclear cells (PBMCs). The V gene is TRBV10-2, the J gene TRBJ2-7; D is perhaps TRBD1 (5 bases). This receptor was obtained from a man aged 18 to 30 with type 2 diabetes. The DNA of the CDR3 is TGCGCCAGCAGTCAGACAGTCCGTCCCGAGCAGTACTTC. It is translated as CASSQTVRPEQYF.